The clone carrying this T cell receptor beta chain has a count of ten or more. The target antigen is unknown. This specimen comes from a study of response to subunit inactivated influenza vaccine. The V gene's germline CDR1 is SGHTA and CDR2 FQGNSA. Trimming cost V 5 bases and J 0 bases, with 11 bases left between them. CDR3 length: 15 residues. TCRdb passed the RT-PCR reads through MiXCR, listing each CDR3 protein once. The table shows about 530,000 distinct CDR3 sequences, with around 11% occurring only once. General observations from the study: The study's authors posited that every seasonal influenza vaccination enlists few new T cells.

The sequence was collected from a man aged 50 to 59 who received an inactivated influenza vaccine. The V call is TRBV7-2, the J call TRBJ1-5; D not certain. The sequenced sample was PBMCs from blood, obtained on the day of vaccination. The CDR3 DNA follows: TGTGCCAGCAGCCCCACCGGCAGTAGCAATCAGCCCCAGCATTTT. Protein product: CASSPTGSSNQPQHF. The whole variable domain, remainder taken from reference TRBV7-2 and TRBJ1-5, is GAGVSQSPSNKVTEKGKDVELRCDPISGHTALYWYRQSLGQGLEFLIYFQGNSAPDKSGLPSDRFSAERTGGSVSTLTIQRTQQEDSAVYLCASSPTGSSNQPQHFGDGTRLSIL.